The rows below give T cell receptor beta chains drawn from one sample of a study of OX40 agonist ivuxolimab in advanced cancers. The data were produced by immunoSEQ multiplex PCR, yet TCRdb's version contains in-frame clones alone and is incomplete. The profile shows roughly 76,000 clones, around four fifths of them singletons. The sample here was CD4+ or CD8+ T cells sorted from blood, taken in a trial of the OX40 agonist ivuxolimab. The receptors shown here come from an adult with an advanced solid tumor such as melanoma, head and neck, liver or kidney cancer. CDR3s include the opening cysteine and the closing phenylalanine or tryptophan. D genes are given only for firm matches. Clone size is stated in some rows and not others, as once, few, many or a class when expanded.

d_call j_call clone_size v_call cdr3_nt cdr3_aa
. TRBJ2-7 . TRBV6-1 TGTGCCAGCGGCCAGGGCTACGAGCAGTACTTC CASGQGYEQYF
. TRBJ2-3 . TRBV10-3 TGTGCCATCAGTGAGTCAAGGGCAGGGGACGGCACAGATACGCAGTATTTT CAISESRAGDGTDTQYF
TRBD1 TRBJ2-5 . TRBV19 TGTGCCAGTAGTCCCCACAGGGGGATGATGACCCAGTACTTC CASSPHRGMMTQYF
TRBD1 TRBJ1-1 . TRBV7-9 TGTGCCAGCAGCCTGAACAGGGGACTCATCACTGAAGCTTTCTTT CASSLNRGLITEAFF
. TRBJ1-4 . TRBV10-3 TGTGCCATCAGTTCTCCCGCTAATGAAAAACTGTTTTTT CAISSPANEKLFF
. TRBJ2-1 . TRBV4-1 TGCGCCAGCAGCCAAGATCTATTTCCCCTAGACGACGCCGAGCAGTTCTTC CASSQDLFPLDDAEQFF
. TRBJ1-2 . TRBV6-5 TGTGCCAGCACCCCCGGCTTTTATGGCTACACCTTC CASTPGFYGYTF
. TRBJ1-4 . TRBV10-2 TGCGCCAGCAGGAGGGGAGGACCGGGACTCGGGTTAGATGAAAAACTGTTTTTT CASRRGGPGLGLDEKLFF
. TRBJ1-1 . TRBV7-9 TGTGCCAGCAGCTTGGGACATCTAGACACTGAAGCTTTCTTT CASSLGHLDTEAFF
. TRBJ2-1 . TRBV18 TGTGCCAGCTCACGATCGGAGGGTACGAATGAGCAGTTCTTC CASSRSEGTNEQFF
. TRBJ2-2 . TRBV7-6 TGTGCCAGCAGCGGGGACGTGGAGGAGCTGTTTTTT CASSGDVEELFF
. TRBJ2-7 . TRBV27 TGTGCCAGCAGTTTTCACGGGGGCAGACCCACCTACGAGCAGTACTTC CASSFHGGRPTYEQYF
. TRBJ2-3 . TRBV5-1 TGCGCCAGCACCCACCCCTCTCGAGATACGCAGTATTTT CASTHPSRDTQYF
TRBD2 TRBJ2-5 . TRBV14 TGTGCCAGCAGTCCCCTAGCGGGCTCACAAGAGACCCAGTACTTC CASSPLAGSQETQYF
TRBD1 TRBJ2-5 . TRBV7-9 TGTGCCAGCAGCTGGACAGGGTTAGAGACCCAGTACTTC CASSWTGLETQYF
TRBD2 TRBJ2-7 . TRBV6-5 TGTGCCAGCTCTAGGGGCAGCGGGGGGCTCGAGCAGTACTTC CASSRGSGGLEQYF
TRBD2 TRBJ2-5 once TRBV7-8 TGTGCCAGCAGCCCCAGAACGCGTTCCAGGGAGGGGGAGACCCAGTACTTC CASSPRTRSREGETQYF
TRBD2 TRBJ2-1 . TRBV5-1 TGCGCCAGCAGCCCTGGACTAGCGAATCCATTTAATGAGCAGTTCTTC CASSPGLANPFNEQFF
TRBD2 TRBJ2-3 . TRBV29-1 TGCAGCGTTGAAGTGGGGAAAGAAACTAGCGGGAGGTACACAGATACGCAGTATTTT CSVEVGKETSGRYTDTQYF
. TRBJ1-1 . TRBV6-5 TGTGCCAGCAGTTACGTCCGGGGGCGCGTTCCTGAAGCTTTCTTT CASSYVRGRVPEAFF
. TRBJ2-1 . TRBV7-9 TGTGCCAGCAGCCCAAGGGGTAGCGGTTACAATGAGCAGTTCTTC CASSPRGSGYNEQFF
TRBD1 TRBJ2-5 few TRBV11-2 TGTGCCAGCAGCTTAGGTACAGGGGACCAAGGGACCCAGTACTTC CASSLGTGDQGTQYF
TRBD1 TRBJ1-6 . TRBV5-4 TGTGCCAGCAGCTCTGACAGGGGGTATACTTCACCCCTCCACTTT CASSSDRGYTSPLHF
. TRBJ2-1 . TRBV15 TGTGCCACCAGCAGATTGGGGGCCGGGGATGGGCAGTTCTTC CATSRLGAGDGQFF
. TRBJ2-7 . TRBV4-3 TGCGCCAGCAGAAGAGACACCTTAAACGAGCAGTACTTC CASRRDTLNEQYF
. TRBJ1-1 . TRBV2 TGTGCCAGCACTCAACAGGGTAGGTGGACTGAAGCTTTCTTT CASTQQGRWTEAFF
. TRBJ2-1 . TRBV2 TGTGCCAGCAGTGCGGTAGACTTACGAGTCGGAGGCAATGAGCAGTTCTTC CASSAVDLRVGGNEQFF
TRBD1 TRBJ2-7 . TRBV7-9 TGTGCCAGCAGCTTAGAGCCAGGGGGCATCTCCTACGAGCAGTACTTC CASSLEPGGISYEQYF
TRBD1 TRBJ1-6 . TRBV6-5 TGTGCCAGCAGTTCTCAGGGGGCCAATTCACCCCTCCACTTT CASSSQGANSPLHF
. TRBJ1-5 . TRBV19 TGTGCCAGTAGTATTGGGCCAATGTCAAATCAGCCCCAGCATTTT CASSIGPMSNQPQHF
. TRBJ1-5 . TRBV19 TGTGCCAGTAGTGCCTTCTCAGGAAGTAGCAATCAGCCCCAGCATTTT CASSAFSGSSNQPQHF
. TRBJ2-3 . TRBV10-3 TGTGCCATCAGTCCGATGGACGGGGATACGCAGTATTTT CAISPMDGDTQYF
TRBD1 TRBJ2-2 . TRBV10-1 TGCGCCAGCAGTGACGGGACAGCGGACACCGGGGAGCTGTTTTTT CASSDGTADTGELFF
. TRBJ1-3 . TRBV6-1 TGTGCCAGCAAGATTGGAAACACCATATATTTT CASKIGNTIYF
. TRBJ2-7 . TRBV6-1 TGTGCCAGCAGTGAGGGTAGGGCGAGCTACGAGCAGTACTTC CASSEGRASYEQYF
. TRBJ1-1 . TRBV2 TGTGCCAGCAGTGGCCACAGGAAGGGGGACACTGAAGCTTTCTTT CASSGHRKGDTEAFF
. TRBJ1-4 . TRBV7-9 TGTGCCAGCAGTTCCCCAGAAAATGAAAAACTGTTTTTT CASSSPENEKLFF
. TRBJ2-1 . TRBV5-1 TGCGCCAGCAGCTTGGTTGTTAGCGGAAACAATGAGCAGTTCTTC CASSLVVSGNNEQFF
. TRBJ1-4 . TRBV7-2 TGTGCCAGCAGCCGGGACTTTGCAACTAATGAAAAACTGTTTTTT CASSRDFATNEKLFF
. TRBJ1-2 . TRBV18 TGTGCCAGCTCATCCGGGACGGTTAGGAGCTACACCTTC CASSSGTVRSYTF
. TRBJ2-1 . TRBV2 TGTGCCAGCAATGCGGGGTGGGTGAACAATGAGCAGTTCTTC CASNAGWVNNEQFF
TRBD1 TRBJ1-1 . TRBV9 TGTGCCAGCAGCGCCCCAGGGGGGAAAGTGAACACTGAAGCTTTCTTT CASSAPGGKVNTEAFF
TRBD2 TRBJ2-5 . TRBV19 TGTGCCAGTAGTGTTAGCGGGAGAGGGCAAGAGACCCAGTACTTC CASSVSGRGQETQYF
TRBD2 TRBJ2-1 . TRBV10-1 TGCGCCAGCAGTGCAAGCGGGGCCTTCGGGGAGCAGTTCTTC CASSASGAFGEQFF
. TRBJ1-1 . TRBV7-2 TGTGCCAGCAGGGTACAGGGAACGAACACTGAAGCTTTCTTT CASRVQGTNTEAFF
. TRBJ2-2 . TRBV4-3 TGCGCCAGCAGCCAAGCGAGCGGGGAGCTGTTTTTT CASSQASGELFF
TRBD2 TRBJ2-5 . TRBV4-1 TGCGCCAGCAGCCAAGGACCTAGCGGGGTACAAGAGACCCAGTACTTC CASSQGPSGVQETQYF
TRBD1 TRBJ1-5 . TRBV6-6 TGTGCCAGCAGTTCTGGCCGGGACAGGGTGAATCAGCCCCAGCATTTT CASSSGRDRVNQPQHF
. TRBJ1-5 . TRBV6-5 TGTGCCAGCAGTTACTCGGCCGGATTCCCCAATCAGCCCCAGCATTTT CASSYSAGFPNQPQHF
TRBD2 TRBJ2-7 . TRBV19 TGTGCCAGTAGGCCTACTAGCGGGGGCCGGAACGAGCAGTACTTC CASRPTSGGRNEQYF
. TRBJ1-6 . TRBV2 TGTGCCAGCAGTGGGCTCCGGGTCTCAAATTCACCCCTCCACTTT CASSGLRVSNSPLHF
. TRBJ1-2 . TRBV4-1 TGCGCCAGCAGCCAACCTGGGCAGGGGAACTATGGCTACACCTTC CASSQPGQGNYGYTF
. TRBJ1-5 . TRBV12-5 TGTGCTAGTGGTTTGGCACAGGGTCCGGGACAGCCCCAGCATTTT CASGLAQGPGQPQHF
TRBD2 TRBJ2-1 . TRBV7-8 TGTGCCAGCAGCTCCCGACTAGCGGGGGCCGAGGGTTCCTACAATGAGCAGTTCTTC CASSSRLAGAEGSYNEQFF
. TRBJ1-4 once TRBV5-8 TGTGCCAGCAGCTTGGACGGGGGCGTTGCAACTAATGAAAAACTGTTTTTT CASSLDGGVATNEKLFF
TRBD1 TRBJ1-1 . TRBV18 TGTGCCAGCTCACCACGTATAGGGGGCCTGAACACTGAAGCTTTCTTT CASSPRIGGLNTEAFF
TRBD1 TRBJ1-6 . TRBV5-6 TGTGCCAGCAGTAGATTACAGGGGGCGGAAAATTCACCCCTCCACTTT CASSRLQGAENSPLHF